A selection of T cell receptor beta chains follows, all from one sample in a study of radiation and T cells in renal cell carcinoma. Only in-frame clones appear in the TCRdb table, and some are missing; sequencing was by immunoSEQ multiplex PCR. The table has some 110,000 clones, roughly 85% seen once. Material: blood, obtained from a patient whose treatment included radiotherapy and nephrectomy. Every receptor here comes from an older woman with renal cell carcinoma. CDR3s include the opening cysteine and the closing phenylalanine or tryptophan. A D gene is named only where the DNA matches it firmly. Rows may omit the clone size; those that give it use once, few, many or a size class.

>TRBV19|15|-|TRBD1|TRBJ1-3
TGTGCCAGTAGGGGGGGACAGGACCCTGGAAACACCATATATTTT
CASRGGQDPGNTIYF
>TRBV10-3|11|-|-|TRBJ2-3
TGTGCCATCAGGATCACAGATACGCAGTATTTT
CAIRITDTQYF
>TRBV6-6|13|-|-|TRBJ1-5
TGTGCCAGCAGTTACGAGTCCAATCAGCCCCAGCATTTT
CASSYESNQPQHF
>TRBV5-4|15|-|TRBD1|TRBJ2-5
TGTGCCAGCAGCTTGGTAGGACAGGGGGAGGAGACCCAGTACTTC
CASSLVGQGEETQYF
>TRBV4-2|13|-|-|TRBJ2-3
TGTGCCAGCAGCCAAGGGCTAGCGGATACGCAGTATTTT
CASSQGLADTQYF
>TRBV6-6|14|-|TRBD1|TRBJ2-3
TGTGCCAGCAGCCCCGGGACAGGGGTGGATACGCAGTATTTT
CASSPGTGVDTQYF
>TRBV2|15|-|-|TRBJ1-5
TGTGCCAGCAGTGAAAATGAGGCAGTTCTTGGGCCCCAGCATTTT
CASSENEAVLGPQHF
>TRBV6-1|13|-|TRBD1|TRBJ2-3
TGTGCCAGCCAGGACAGGGACCGAGATACGCAGTATTTT
CASQDRDRDTQYF
>TRBV18|14|-|TRBD1|TRBJ2-5
TGTGCCAGCTCACTGCAGGGGGCCGTGGAGACCCAGTACTTC
CASSLQGAVETQYF
>TRBV25-1|14|-|-|TRBJ1-3
TGTGCCAGCAGTGAAGCTAGGGGTGGAAACACCATATATTTT
CASSEARGGNTIYF
>TRBV14|13|once|TRBD1|TRBJ1-2
TGTGCCAGCAGCCGGGACAGCTACTATGGCTACACCTTC
CASSRDSYYGYTF
>TRBV5-1|15|-|-|TRBJ2-7
TGCGCCAGCAGCGATAGGGACCGGGGCTCCTACGAGCAGTACTTC
CASSDRDRGSYEQYF
>TRBV10-3|17|-|-|TRBJ1-6
TGTGCCATCAGTGAGTCGTACGGTGGGCAGGCGTCTTCACCCCTCCACTTT
CAISESYGGQASSPLHF
>TRBV11-2|14|-|-|TRBJ1-4
TGTGCCAGCAGCCCAGGGTCCCTTAATGAAAAACTGTTTTTT
CASSPGSLNEKLFF
>TRBV9|15|-|TRBD1|TRBJ1-6
TGTGCCAGCAGCACGGGACAGGGAGATAATTCACCCCTCCACTTT
CASSTGQGDNSPLHF
>TRBV5-1|15|-|TRBD1|TRBJ1-3
TGCGCCAGCAGCCCGGGACAGGGTGATGGAAACACCATATATTTT
CASSPGQGDGNTIYF
>TRBV28|15|-|-|TRBJ1-2
TGTGCCAGCAGTTTTTACTACAGGGTAGAATATGGCTACACCTTC
CASSFYYRVEYGYTF
>TRBV28|15|-|TRBD1|TRBJ1-1
TGTGCCAGCAGTTTCCCAGGGGGCGTCTCCACTGAAGCTTTCTTT
CASSFPGGVSTEAFF
>TRBV5-1|14|-|-|TRBJ2-2
TGCGCCAGCAGCTTGACGGTGAACACCGGGGAGCTGTTTTTT
CASSLTVNTGELFF
>TRBV4-1|19|-|-|TRBJ1-4
TGCGCCAGCAGCCAAGATTTGCGGACTACGGCAGGGGATAATGAAAAACTGTTTTTT
CASSQDLRTTAGDNEKLFF
>TRBV5-1|13|-|TRBD1|TRBJ2-7
TGCGCCAGCAGCTTGGACAGGGGCTACGAGCAGTACTTC
CASSLDRGYEQYF
>TRBV7-9|14|few|-|TRBJ1-1
TGTGCCAGCAGCTTCCAACAGGGCGGCACTGAAGCTTTCTTT
CASSFQQGGTEAFF
>TRBV5-8|12|few|-|TRBJ1-2
TGTGCCAGCAGCTTGGTGGGGAGTGGCTACACCTTC
CASSLVGSGYTF
>TRBV11-3|17|once|TRBD2|TRBJ2-3
TGTGCCAGCAGCCCGGGGGGGGGCGTTGACGGGACAGATACGCAGTATTTT
CASSPGGGVDGTDTQYF
>TRBV9|16|-|TRBD2|TRBJ2-1
TGTGCCAGCAGCGTAGGGGGACTAGCGGGAGTCAATGAGCAGTTCTTC
CASSVGGLAGVNEQFF
>TRBV18|14|-|-|TRBJ2-1
TGTGCCAGCTCACCCCTCCTCTGGACAGAGGAGCAGTTCTTC
CASSPLLWTEEQFF
>TRBV4-1|17|-|-|TRBJ2-3
TGCGCCAGCAGCCAAGAGCCTTGGCGTTCTAGCACAGATACGCAGTATTTT
CASSQEPWRSSTDTQYF
>TRBV27|14|-|-|TRBJ2-6
TGTGCCAGCAGTTTCTCCTCTGGGGCCAACGTCCTGACTTTC
CASSFSSGANVLTF
>TRBV5-1|15|-|TRBD1|TRBJ1-1
TGCGCCAGCAGCTCTACAGGGGGCGCTGGCACTGAAGCTTTCTTT
CASSSTGGAGTEAFF
>TRBV9|14|-|TRBD1|TRBJ1-4
TGTGCCAGCAGCGTACAGGGGGTTGGGGAAAAACTGTTTTTT
CASSVQGVGEKLFF
>TRBV7-9|17|-|-|TRBJ1-4
TGTGCCAGCAGCAGTCGACCGGGATCCGCAACTAATGAAAAACTGTTTTTT
CASSSRPGSATNEKLFF
>TRBV7-9|14|-|-|TRBJ1-2
TGTGCCAGCAGCCAAATAACGGGGCCCTATGGCTACACCTTC
CASSQITGPYGYTF
>TRBV18|13|-|-|TRBJ2-7
TGTGCCAGCTCACCGGGGTCCAGGAACGAGCAGTACTTC
CASSPGSRNEQYF
>TRBV5-6|18|-|TRBD2|TRBJ2-2
TGTGCCAGCAGCTTCTTTCATGGACTAGCGGAACCCACCGGGGAGCTGTTTTTT
CASSFFHGLAEPTGELFF
>TRBV6-1|11|-|-|TRBJ2-7
TGTGCCAGCACTGAGGGCAACGAGCAGTACTTC
CASTEGNEQYF
>TRBV5-1|17|-|TRBD2|TRBJ2-1
TGCGCCAGCAGCCCCAGGGCTCCGGGGGGACCCTACAATGAGCAGTTCTTC
CASSPRAPGGPYNEQFF
>TRBV27|12|-|-|TRBJ2-7
TGTGCCAGCAGTTTTTCCGGCTACGAGCAGTACTTC
CASSFSGYEQYF
>TRBV14|17|-|-|TRBJ2-6
TGTGCCAGCAGCTCGGGACGGCCTGCCTCTGGGGCCAACGTCCTGACTTTC
CASSSGRPASGANVLTF
>TRBV4-1|20|-|TRBD1|TRBJ1-2
TGCGCCAGCAGCCAAGTGGTCCCTAGCCCAGGACAGGGACCAAACTATGGCTACACCTTC
CASSQVVPSPGQGPNYGYTF
>TRBV6-1|15|-|-|TRBJ2-2
TGTGCCAGCAGTGGGAGACCCCCGAACACCGGGGAGCTGTTTTTT
CASSGRPPNTGELFF
>TRBV5-1|14|-|-|TRBJ1-1
TGCGCCAGCAGCCCGAGGACAGTTAACACTGAAGCTTTCTTT
CASSPRTVNTEAFF
>TRBV7-9|14|many|-|TRBJ2-3
TGTGCCAGCAGCGCCATCAGGGGCACAGATACGCAGTATTTT
CASSAIRGTDTQYF
>TRBV6-5|15|-|-|TRBJ2-2
TGTGCCAGCAGTTACAGATCCTCGAACACCGGGGAGCTGTTTTTT
CASSYRSSNTGELFF
>TRBV19|14|-|TRBD1|TRBJ2-7
TGTGCCAGTAGCCCACGACAGGGTGTCTACGAGCAGTACTTC
CASSPRQGVYEQYF
>TRBV6-5|15|-|-|TRBJ2-7
TGTGCCAGCAGTTACTCGGGCGACGGCTCCTACGAGCAGTACTTC
CASSYSGDGSYEQYF
>TRBV10-3|13|-|-|TRBJ1-1
TGTGCCATCAGTGAGGGGGTAACCACTGAAGCTTTCTTT
CAISEGVTTEAFF
>TRBV12-5|13|-|-|TRBJ1-5
TGTGCTAGTGGTTTGTCCCCAGGTCAGCCCCAGCATTTT
CASGLSPGQPQHF
>TRBV5-5|14|-|TRBD1|TRBJ2-7
TGTGCCAGCAGCCGAACAGGGGGCAGGAACGAGCAGTACTTC
CASSRTGGRNEQYF
>TRBV7-3|15|-|-|TRBJ2-2
TGTGCCAGCAGCCCCGAAGGGAGATACACCGGGGAGCTGTTTTTT
CASSPEGRYTGELFF